The rows below give T cell receptor beta chains drawn from one sample of a study of blood T cells in healthy people across ages. TCRdb re-analysed the 5' RACE reads in MiXCR, keeping a single row per CDR3 protein. This table has about 780,000 distinct CDR3 sequences, 62% appearing once. Sequencing was performed on blood. The receptors stem from a man younger than 40 in good health. Both conserved end residues are part of each CDR3. Each record gives: J gene, V gene, clone size, D gene, CDR3 protein, CDR3 DNA. D genes are given only for firm matches. Not every row has a clone size; where given, it reads once, few, many or a size class.

J: TRBJ2-2; V: TRBV29-1; size: NA; D: NA; CDR3: CSVHENQGGTGELFF; DNA: TGCAGCGTTCACGAAAATCAGGGTGGGACCGGGGAGCTGTTTTTT
J: TRBJ1-1; V: TRBV3-1; size: NA; D: NA; CDR3: CASSRGVLDTEAFF; DNA: TGTGCCAGCAGCCGGGGGGTCCTTGACACTGAAGCTTTCTTT
J: TRBJ2-1; V: TRBV4-3; size: NA; D: NA; CDR3: CASSQFTIGRLSYNEQFF; DNA: TGCGCCAGCAGCCAATTTACGATCGGACGCCTCTCCTACAATGAGCAGTTCTTC
J: TRBJ1-4; V: TRBV20-1; size: NA; D: NA; CDR3: CSARDSVAGKLFF; DNA: TGCAGTGCTAGAGATTCGGTCGCGGGAAAACTGTTTTTT
J: TRBJ2-1; V: TRBV9; size: NA; D: NA; CDR3: CASSVGSGPTAGNEQFF; DNA: TGTGCCAGCAGCGTAGGTTCCGGGCCCACGGCTGGGAATGAGCAGTTCTTC
J: TRBJ1-6; V: TRBV7-9; size: NA; D: NA; CDR3: CASSSPKDAGNSPLHF; DNA: TGTGCCAGCAGCTCACCCAAGGACGCCGGGAATTCACCCCTCCACTTT
J: TRBJ2-5; V: TRBV7-9; size: NA; D: NA; CDR3: CASTQRAETQYF; DNA: TGTGCCAGCACGCAAAGGGCCGAGACCCAGTACTTC
J: TRBJ1-5; V: TRBV6-2/TRBV6-3; size: few; D: NA; CDR3: CASSYSQFNQPQHF; DNA: TGTGCCAGCAGTTACAGCCAGTTCAATCAGCCCCAGCATTTT
J: TRBJ1-1; V: TRBV7-3; size: NA; D: NA; CDR3: CASSLTGGIWNTEAFF; DNA: TGTGCCAGCAGCTTAACGGGCGGCATCTGGAACACTGAAGCTTTCTTT
J: TRBJ2-1; V: TRBV29-1; size: NA; D: NA; CDR3: CSVGGDRHNEQFF; DNA: TGCAGCGTCGGCGGGGACAGACACAATGAGCAGTTCTTC
J: TRBJ2-3; V: TRBV7-8; size: NA; D: NA; CDR3: CASSLVGHSTDTQYF; DNA: TGTGCCAGCAGCTTAGTGGGACATAGCACAGATACGCAGTATTTT
J: TRBJ2-3; V: TRBV9; size: NA; D: TRBD2; CDR3: CASSVVAGGPAGSTDTQYF; DNA: TGTGCCAGCAGCGTAGTAGCGGGGGGGCCTGCTGGAAGCACAGATACGCAGTATTTT
J: TRBJ1-4; V: TRBV25-1; size: NA; D: TRBD1; CDR3: CASSEPGGYEKLFF; DNA: TGTGCCAGCTCCGAACCAGGGGGGTATGAAAAACTGTTTTTT
J: TRBJ1-2; V: TRBV28; size: NA; D: TRBD1; CDR3: CASRPTGGSYGYTF; DNA: TGTGCCAGCAGGCCTACAGGGGGCAGCTATGGCTACACCTTC
J: TRBJ2-5; V: TRBV25-1; size: NA; D: NA; CDR3: CASSEYMGVETQYF; DNA: TGTGCCAGCAGTGAATATATGGGGGTCGAGACCCAGTACTTC
J: TRBJ2-4; V: TRBV6-1; size: NA; D: NA; CDR3: CASSENGHEQYF; DNA: TGTGCCAGCAGTGAAAATGGGCATGAGCAGTACTTC
J: TRBJ1-4; V: TRBV4-2; size: once; D: NA; CDR3: CASSQEGRKNEKLFF; DNA: TGTGCCAGCAGCCAAGAGGGACGGAAAAATGAAAAACTGTTTTTT
J: TRBJ2-5; V: TRBV20-1; size: few; D: TRBD2; CDR3: CSARVELAGETQYF; DNA: TGCAGTGCTAGAGTTGAACTAGCGGGGGAGACCCAGTACTTC
J: TRBJ2-5; V: TRBV10-3; size: NA; D: NA; CDR3: CAISESRSWETQYF; DNA: TGTGCCATCAGTGAGTCGCGCAGTTGGGAGACCCAGTACTTC
J: TRBJ2-1; V: TRBV7-3; size: NA; D: TRBD2; CDR3: CASSLNGGDNEQFF; DNA: TGTGCCAGCAGCTTAAACGGGGGGGACAATGAGCAGTTCTTC
J: TRBJ1-4; V: TRBV14; size: NA; D: NA; CDR3: CASSPQRVPNEKLFF; DNA: TGTGCCAGCAGTCCGCAACGGGTACCTAATGAAAAACTGTTTTTT
J: TRBJ1-5; V: TRBV12-3/TRBV12-4; size: NA; D: NA; CDR3: CASSFSGFQPQHF; DNA: TGTGCCAGCAGTTTTAGCGGGTTCCAGCCCCAGCATTTT
J: TRBJ2-2; V: TRBV21-1; size: NA; D: NA; CDR3: CASKRVPGETGELFF; DNA: TGTGCCAGCAAGAGGGTTCCAGGGGAGACCGGGGAGCTGTTTTTT
J: TRBJ2-7; V: TRBV12-3/TRBV12-4; size: NA; D: TRBD1; CDR3: CASRGTGGSHYEQYF; DNA: TGTGCCAGCAGAGGGACAGGGGGATCCCACTACGAGCAGTACTTC
J: TRBJ2-3; V: TRBV2; size: NA; D: TRBD2; CDR3: CASCGTSDVDTQYF; DNA: TGTGCCAGTTGCGGGACTAGCGACGTCGATACGCAGTATTTT
J: TRBJ1-2; V: TRBV3-1; size: NA; D: NA; CDR3: CASSPPPAEIGGGYTF; DNA: TGTGCCAGCAGCCCTCCGCCGGCGGAGATAGGAGGTGGCTACACCTTC
J: TRBJ1-2; V: TRBV9; size: NA; D: NA; CDR3: CASSVTGSYGYTF; DNA: TGTGCCAGCAGCGTAACAGGATCCTATGGCTACACCTTC
J: TRBJ2-1; V: TRBV7-2; size: once; D: TRBD2; CDR3: CASSLWTSGHNEQFF; DNA: TGTGCCAGCAGCCTTTGGACTAGCGGCCACAATGAGCAGTTCTTC
J: TRBJ1-2; V: TRBV2; size: NA; D: NA; CDR3: CASRMDRNYGYTF; DNA: TGTGCCAGCAGGATGGACAGAAACTATGGCTACACCTTC
J: TRBJ1-2; V: TRBV6-5; size: NA; D: TRBD1; CDR3: CASGQGATYGYTF; DNA: TGTGCCAGTGGACAGGGGGCGACCTATGGCTACACCTTC
J: TRBJ2-5; V: TRBV7-9; size: NA; D: NA; CDR3: CASSRTGTLKETQYF; DNA: TGTGCCAGCAGCCGGACCGGGACTTTGAAAGAGACCCAGTACTTC
J: TRBJ2-4; V: TRBV9; size: NA; D: TRBD1; CDR3: CASSAGTGAAGAAKNIQYF; DNA: TGTGCCAGCAGCGCCGGGACAGGGGCCGCCGGGGCCGCCAAAAACATTCAGTACTTC
J: TRBJ1-6; V: TRBV7-9; size: NA; D: TRBD1; CDR3: CASSRRQGNNSPLHF; DNA: TGTGCCAGCAGCCGACGACAGGGGAATAATTCACCCCTCCACTTT
J: TRBJ1-5; V: TRBV7-8; size: NA; D: NA; CDR3: CASSLGSDLQPVQPQHF; DNA: TGTGCCAGCAGCTTAGGTTCAGACCTCCAGCCCGTCCAGCCCCAGCATTTT
J: TRBJ1-1; V: TRBV7-9; size: NA; D: TRBD1; CDR3: CARRQQGGTEAFF; DNA: TGTGCCCGCAGGCAACAGGGGGGCACTGAAGCTTTCTTT
J: TRBJ2-7; V: TRBV20-1; size: NA; D: NA; CDR3: CSAKSYRDLDSYEQYF; DNA: TGCAGTGCTAAATCGTACAGGGACTTGGACTCCTACGAGCAGTACTTC
J: TRBJ2-3; V: TRBV20-1; size: NA; D: NA; CDR3: CRILVPTGALDTQYF; DNA: TGCAGGATCCTCGTACCGACGGGGGCCCTGGATACGCAGTATTTT
J: TRBJ2-5; V: TRBV5-1; size: few; D: NA; CDR3: CASSLGGWEETQYF; DNA: TGCGCCAGCAGCTTGGGGGGCTGGGAGGAGACCCAGTACTTC
J: TRBJ1-2; V: TRBV6-6; size: NA; D: NA; CDR3: CASSYGADWNGYTF; DNA: TGTGCCAGCAGTTACGGGGCAGATTGGAATGGCTACACCTTC
J: TRBJ2-1; V: TRBV2; size: NA; D: NA; CDR3: CAGSEYVRGEQFF; DNA: TGTGCCGGCAGTGAATACGTCAGGGGTGAGCAGTTCTTC
J: TRBJ2-3; V: TRBV20-1; size: NA; D: NA; CDR3: CSASNLLGDTQYF; DNA: TGCAGTGCTAGTAATTTGCTAGGAGATACGCAGTATTTT
J: TRBJ1-4; V: TRBV7-2; size: NA; D: TRBD1; CDR3: CASSSRDAGGGEKLFF; DNA: TGTGCCAGCAGCTCCAGAGACGCAGGGGGTGGAGAAAAACTGTTTTTT
J: TRBJ1-2; V: TRBV20-1; size: few; D: NA; CDR3: CSARDSMRDYGYTF; DNA: TGCAGTGCTAGAGATTCTATGCGGGACTATGGCTACACCTTC
J: TRBJ2-4; V: TRBV30; size: once; D: NA; CDR3: CAWSVRPAAYAQYF; DNA: TGTGCCTGGAGTGTACGGCCGGCCGCCTACGCGCAGTACTTC
J: TRBJ2-7; V: TRBV19; size: NA; D: NA; CDR3: CASRWRVGHYEQYF; DNA: TGTGCCAGTCGATGGAGGGTAGGGCACTACGAGCAGTACTTC
J: TRBJ1-5; V: TRBV12-3/TRBV12-4; size: NA; D: NA; CDR3: CASSFSPNTPQHF; DNA: TGTGCCAGCAGTTTCTCTCCGAATACGCCCCAGCATTTT
J: TRBJ1-2; V: TRBV6-5; size: NA; D: NA; CDR3: CASSTGPYGYTF; DNA: TGTGCCAGCAGTACAGGGCCCTATGGCTACACCTTC
J: TRBJ2-5; V: TRBV4-3; size: NA; D: NA; CDR3: CASSQERAGGKETQYF; DNA: TGCGCCAGCAGCCAAGAAAGGGCAGGGGGGAAAGAGACCCAGTACTTC
J: TRBJ2-1; V: TRBV3-1; size: NA; D: NA; CDR3: CASSQGGAQFF; DNA: TGTGCCAGCAGCCAAGGGGGTGCGCAGTTCTTC
J: TRBJ1-2; V: TRBV10-3; size: NA; D: NA; CDR3: CAISESSGYGYTF; DNA: TGTGCCATCAGTGAGTCATCCGGCTATGGCTACACCTTC
J: TRBJ1-1; V: TRBV4-3; size: NA; D: NA; CDR3: CASSRSSMVNTEAFF; DNA: TGCGCCAGCAGCCGATCGTCGATGGTCAACACTGAAGCTTTCTTT
J: TRBJ2-1; V: TRBV9; size: NA; D: NA; CDR3: CASTQTGTGSAASYNEQFF; DNA: TGTGCCAGCACCCAAACCGGGACCGGATCGGCGGCCTCCTACAATGAGCAGTTCTTC
J: TRBJ2-3; V: TRBV5-1; size: once; D: TRBD1; CDR3: CASSLMPLQGALRTDTQYF; DNA: TGCGCCAGCAGCTTAATGCCCCTACAGGGGGCGCTTCGCACAGATACGCAGTATTTT
J: TRBJ2-3; V: TRBV29-1; size: NA; D: TRBD1; CDR3: CSVDPWDRATDTQYF; DNA: TGCAGCGTTGACCCCTGGGACAGGGCGACAGATACGCAGTATTTT